Each of the 26 T cell receptor beta chains below was sequenced from the same sample in a study of CD8 T cells in Susac syndrome. The RNA, about 0.5 to 1 ug, was put through reverse transcription using random hexamers. MiXCR, run by TCRdb on the immunoSEQ multiplex PCR reads, gives a single entry per CDR3 protein. The sample lists around 300,000 distinct CDR3 sequences, around 90% occurring once. The sample consisted of CD4+ T cells from PBMCs. These TCRs come from a human donor with multiple sclerosis.

V is TRBV20-1 and J is TRBJ2-7, with TRBD1 identical over 9 bases. Germline CDR1 is DFQATT and CDR2 is SNEGSKA (reference sequence). This CDR3 contains 13 residues. With 6 bases clipped from V and 3 bases from J, the junction kept 6 bases outside the gene matches. CDR3 sequence: CSAAGTGIYEQYF. As DNA, the CDR3 is TGCAGTGCAGCCGGGACAGGGATCTACGAGCAGTACTTC.

The V and J genes are TRBV5-4 and TRBJ2-7; D remains ambiguous. Trimming removed 0 bases from V and 2 bases from J, with 6 bases in between. CDR1 SGHNT and CDR2 YYREEE come from the germline V gene (reference sequence). This CDR3 spans 13 amino acids. In DNA, the CDR3 is TGTGCCAGCAGCTTGGGCGTAGCCTACGAGCAGTACTTC. Protein: CASSLGVAYEQYF.

This clonotype was observed once. The chain is built from TRBV19 and TRBJ2-2; TRBD2 matches 11 bases. Germline-derived CDR1 and CDR2 are LNHDA and SQIVND (reference sequence). The CDR3 length is 16 residues. V gave up 3 bases and J gave up 2 bases; unmatched junction bases: 2. The CDR3 here is CASSMLAGGNTGELFF. Here the CDR3 DNA reads TGTGCCAGTAGTATGCTAGCGGGAGGTAACACCGGGGAGCTGTTTTTT.

The V call is TRBV9, the J call TRBJ2-5; D ambiguous. V gave up 1 base and J gave up 5 bases, with 15 bases separating them. Germline assignment: CDR1 SGDLS and CDR2 YYNGEE. This CDR3 has 15 amino acids. Here the CDR3 reads CASSVTPQASETQYF. In DNA, the CDR3 is TGTGCCAGCAGCGTAACCCCCCAAGCCTCGGAGACCCAGTACTTC.

V usage is TRBV19 and J usage is TRBJ2-3; D may be TRBD1 or TRBD2 (5 bases each). Trimming took 3 bases from V and 1 from J, leaving 11 bases between them. There are 15 residues in the CDR3. Germline V gene sequence: CDR1 LNHDA, CDR2 SQIVND (reference sequence). CDR3 DNA sequence: TGTGCCAGTAGTATCAACCGGGGACGCACAGATACGCAGTATTTT. This encodes CASSINRGRTDTQYF. Variable domain in full (rest from reference TRBV19 and TRBJ2-3): DGGITQSPKYLFRKEGQNVTLSCEQNLNHDAMYWYRQDPGQGLRLIYYSQIVNDFQKGDIAEGYSVSREKKESFPLTVTSAQKNPTAFYLCASSINRGRTDTQYFGPGTRLTVL.

The rearrangement uses TRBV29-1 and TRBJ2-7, with TRBD1 as a possible D gene (5 bases). From germline, CDR1 is SQVTM and CDR2 ANQGSEA. The CDR3 is 12 amino acids. V was pared by 0 bases and J by 3 bases, with 6 bases between. CDR3 nucleotide sequence: TGCAGCGTTGAAGACAGGGACTACGAGCAGTACTTC. It translates to CSVEDRDYEQYF.

The chain links TRBV20-1 to TRBJ2-7; 9 positions agree with TRBD1. The CDR3 length is 13 residues. Germline V lookup: CDR1 DFQATT, CDR2 SNEGSKA (reference sequence). The V gene end was trimmed by 1 base and the J gene end by 8 bases; junction bases not matched to a gene: 6. CDR3 nucleotide sequence: TGCAGTGCTAGAGGACAGGGGGGGTTTCAGCAGTACTTC. Protein sequence: CSARGQGGFQQYF.

V is TRBV15 and J is TRBJ2-7; no reliable D call. V lost 0 bases and J lost 9, with 15 bases in between. CDR3 length: 14 amino acids. CDR1 is LNHNV and CDR2 is YYDKDF in the germline V gene (reference sequence). This CDR3 reads CATSRDGATTWQYF. The CDR3 DNA sequence: TGTGCCACCAGCAGAGACGGAGCTACTACGTGGCAGTACTTC.

The sample holds a few counts of this clonotype. This sequence joins TRBV18 and TRBJ2-7; 7 bases are shared with TRBD1. CDR3 length equals 16 residues. Trimming took 3 bases from V and 4 from J; bases not matched to a gene: 12. Germline V gene data show CDR1 as KGHSH and CDR2 as LQKENI. DNA of the CDR3: TGTGCCAGCTCACCGCTTCCGGGACAGACCTCTTACGAGCAGTACTTC. This codes for CASSPLPGQTSYEQYF.

CDR3 residues: CASSRAGGANNEQFF. CDR3 in DNA: TGTGCCAGCAGTCGCGCGGGGGGCGCGAATAATGAGCAGTTCTTC. The genes are TRBV28 and TRBJ2-1, with 8 nucleotides matching TRBD2. V trimming: 5 bases; J trimming: 7 bases; junction bases outside the gene matches: 10. Per germline, CDR1 MDHEN and CDR2 SYDVKM. There are 15 residues in the CDR3.

The V call is TRBV7-9, the J call TRBJ1-2; D is unclear. The germline V gene has CDR1 SEHNR and CDR2 FQNEAQ (reference sequence). Trimming removed 1 base at V and 4 bases at J, with 7 bases between. The CDR3 loop spans 13 amino acids. The CDR3 sequence is CASSLGLFYGYTF. The CDR3 coding sequence is TGTGCCAGCAGCTTAGGCCTTTTCTATGGCTACACCTTC.

V is TRBV20-1 and J is TRBJ2-5; TRBD2 matches at 11 bases. The CDR3 covers 13 residues. CDR1 DFQATT and CDR2 SNEGSKA come from the germline V gene (reference sequence). J was trimmed by 4 bases and V by 2 bases; bases with no gene match: 0. Here the CDR3 DNA reads TGCAGTGCTAGAACTAGCGGGGGAGAGACCCAGTACTTC. Translating gives CSARTSGGETQYF.

The gene calls are TRBV7-2 and TRBJ2-3; 9 bases are shared with TRBD1. The germline gives CDR1 SGHTA, CDR2 FQGNSA. The CDR3 runs 16 residues. V gave up 5 bases and J gave up 5 bases; unmatched junction bases: 11. The CDR3 DNA follows: TGTGCCAGCAGCCCATATCCCGGGACAGGGCAAGATACGCAGTATTTT. Amino acids: CASSPYPGTGQDTQYF.

The J gene is TRBJ2-6, the V gene TRBV7-4; the D gene is possibly TRBD2 (6 bases). V was clipped by 4 bases and J by 7 bases, with 23 bases between them. Germline V gives CDR1 SGHVT, CDR2 SQSDAQ. The CDR3 extends over 18 amino acids. This chain's CDR3 is CASSSAGPYALVANVLTF. In nucleotides, the CDR3 is TGTGCCAGCAGCTCCGCGGGGCCATATGCTCTGGTCGCCAACGTCCTGACTTTC.

Here the CDR3 DNA reads TGTGCCAGCAGCTTAGTTTACGCACAAGAGACCCAGTACTTC. Amino acids: CASSLVYAQETQYF. The chain employs TRBV7-2 and TRBJ2-5; D is unclear. V was pared by 1 base and J by 2 bases, with 8 bases between. The CDR3 consists of 14 residues. Germline CDR1 and CDR2: SGHTA and FQGNSA.

This chain connects TRBV4-2 to TRBJ1-2, with D unclear. Trimming stripped 4 bases from V and 3 bases from J, with 12 bases between. The CDR3 has 14 residues. Germline CDR1 is LGHNA and CDR2 is YNFKEQ. CDR3 residues: CASSPLGLDYGYTF. CDR3 nucleotide sequence: TGTGCCAGCAGCCCTTTGGGCCTCGACTATGGCTACACCTTC.

CDR3 loop: CSATTGVGGELFF. The DNA for the CDR3 is TGCAGTGCGACGACAGGGGTCGGCGGGGAGCTGTTTTTT. The chain uses TRBV20-1 and TRBJ2-2; the match to TRBD1 covers 8 bases. The V gene end was trimmed by 6 bases and the J gene end by 7 bases; junction bases not matched to a gene: 7. This CDR3 comprises 13 residues. The germline V gene has CDR1 DFQATT and CDR2 SNEGSKA (reference sequence).

The rearrangement joins TRBV12-3 or TRBV12-4 to TRBJ2-2; possible D gene TRBD2, 6 bases. Trimming cost V 10 bases and J 4 bases, with 22 bases left between them. This CDR3 comprises 16 residues. In DNA form, the CDR3 reads TGTGCCACCCACCAGACGGGGCGGGGACGCACCGGGGAGCTGTTTTTT. The encoded protein is CATHQTGRGRTGELFF.

This clonotype has just one count. V gene TRBV5-1 combines with J gene TRBJ2-1; 7 bases are a match to TRBD1. J lost 7 bases, V lost 3 bases, and 4 bases had no gene match. The CDR3 sequence is 13 residues long. The germline V gene encodes CDR1 SGHRS and CDR2 YFSETQ. CDR3 in DNA: TGCGCCAGCAGCTGGCCACAGGGGAATGAGCAGTTCTTC. As protein: CASSWPQGNEQFF.

The V call is TRBV19, the J call TRBJ2-7; 8 bases are shared with TRBD1. The germline V gene has CDR1 LNHDA and CDR2 SQIVND (reference sequence). The trim removed 3 bases at V and 5 bases at J, leaving 3 bases unmatched. The CDR3 spans 13 residues. This CDR3 reads CASSMNRGNEQYF. CDR3 sequence (DNA): TGTGCCAGTAGTATGAACAGGGGGAACGAGCAGTACTTC.

This clonotype occurred a few times. The chain links TRBV7-9 to TRBJ2-6; D is tentatively TRBD1 or TRBD2 (5 bases each). The V gene lost 1 base and the J gene lost 4 bases, with 8 bases spanning the gap. CDR3 length equals 15 residues. Per germline, CDR1 SEHNR and CDR2 FQNEAQ (reference sequence). The CDR3: CASSLDGTGANVLTF. The CDR3 DNA sequence: TGTGCCAGCAGCTTAGATGGGACCGGGGCCAACGTCCTGACTTTC.

V usage is TRBV19 and J usage is TRBJ1-2; TRBD1 agrees at 7 bases. CDR1 is LNHDA and CDR2 is SQIVND in the germline V gene (reference sequence). Trimming cost V 8 bases and J 3 bases; bases outside gene matches: 15. The CDR3 is 16 amino acids. CDR3 DNA: TGTGCCAGTCGAAGGACAGGTCCTATTCGGGACTATGGCTACACCTTC. It translates to CASRRTGPIRDYGYTF.

This chain joins TRBV20-1 and TRBJ2-1; 11 bases match TRBD2. The V and J ends lost 5 bases and 8 bases, in that order; junction bases with no gene match: 5. The germline CDR1 and CDR2 sequences are DFQATT and SNEGSKA (reference sequence). CDR3 length: 13 amino acids. This chain's CDR3 is CSAPSSGGYEQFF. The CDR3, as DNA: TGCAGTGCTCCCTCTAGCGGGGGGTATGAGCAGTTCTTC.

V usage is TRBV5-6 and J usage is TRBJ1-1; D ambiguous. CDR1 is SGHDT, CDR2 YYEEEE, per germline. The CDR3 spans 16 residues. The V and J ends lost 0 bases and 0 bases respectively, with 12 bases between them. The CDR3 DNA sequence: TGTGCCAGCAGCTTGGATGTTGGGCGCATGAACACTGAAGCTTTCTTT. It translates to CASSLDVGRMNTEAFF.

The chain couples TRBV2 to TRBJ1-3; D unclear. Trimming removed 5 bases from V and 3 bases from J, with 17 bases in between. The CDR3 loop spans 16 amino acids. Per the germline V gene, CDR1 is SNHLY and CDR2 is FYNNEI. The CDR3 region has the DNA TGTGCCAGCAGTCTAACTCACGGAACCTATGGAAACACCATATATTTT. Translation: CASSLTHGTYGNTIYF.

J is TRBJ1-1 and V is TRBV7-2; D perhaps matches TRBD1 (5 bases). Germline assignment: CDR1 SGHTA and CDR2 FQGNSA. The CDR3 loop spans 15 amino acids. Trimming pared 0 bases from V and 1 base from J, leaving 9 bases between. CDR3: CASSLAGGGNTEAFF. CDR3 nucleotide sequence: TGTGCCAGCAGCTTAGCGGGGGGAGGGAACACTGAAGCTTTCTTT.